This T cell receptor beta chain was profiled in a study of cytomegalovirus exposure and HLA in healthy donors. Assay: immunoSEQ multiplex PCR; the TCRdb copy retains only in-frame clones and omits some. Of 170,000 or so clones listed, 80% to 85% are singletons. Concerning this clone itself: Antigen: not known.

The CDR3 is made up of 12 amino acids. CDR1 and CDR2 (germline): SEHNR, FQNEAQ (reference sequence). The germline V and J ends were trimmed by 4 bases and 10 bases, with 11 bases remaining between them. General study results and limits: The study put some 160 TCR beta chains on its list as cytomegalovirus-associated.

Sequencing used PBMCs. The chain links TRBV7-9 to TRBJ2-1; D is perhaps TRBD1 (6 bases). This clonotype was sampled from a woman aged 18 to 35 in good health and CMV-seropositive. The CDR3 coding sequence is TGTGCCAGCAGCTCAACAGGGAACGAGCAGTTCTTC. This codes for CASSSTGNEQFF.